This T cell receptor (beta chain) derives from a study of cytomegalovirus exposure and HLA in healthy donors. Study results and caveats: Later analysis showed TCR association rates varying by HLA locus, highest for DRB1 and lowest for HLA-C.

Researchers ran the PCR with 60 Vbeta and 13 Jbeta primers. TCRdb's copy holds only in-frame clones and misses some; the assay was immunoSEQ multiplex PCR. The data hold around 160,000 clones, with 70% to 85% observed a single time. A word on this clone: The antigen is undetermined.

This CDR3 has 16 amino acids. The V gene is TRBV1, the J gene TRBJ2-1; TRBD2 is the table's D call and was not checked against the DNA. TRBV1 is a known pseudogene. This sequence was found in a male donor in good health and CMV-seronegative. Sequencing was done on a sample of PBMCs. In DNA form, the CDR3 reads TGCACCAGCAGCCATCCCATTGCGGGGGGGCGCAATGAGCAGTTCTTC. Residues: CTSSHPIAGGRNEQFF.